Listed below are T cell receptor beta chains from one sample, sequenced in a study of Ad26.COV2.S vaccination and SARS-CoV-2 variants. Clones were read by immunoSEQ multiplex PCR, and TCRdb kept only the in-frame ones, dropping some. This sample has 300,000 to 500,000 clones, with approximately 91% found just once. The specimen comprised peripheral blood, sampled in a trial of Ad26.COV2.S vaccine versus placebo. The receptors originated from a person between 18 and 65 years old who received the Ad26.COV2.S COVID-19 vaccine or a placebo. CDR3s include the opening cysteine and the closing phenylalanine or tryptophan. Fields, in order: J gene, V gene, clone size, CDR3 length, D gene, CDR3 protein, CDR3 DNA. The D gene is left open where the match is weak. Size values are once, few and many counts, or a class for expanded clones, and some rows have none.

TRBJ2-7 TRBV5-1 - 14 - CASSLVGTLYEQYF TGCGCCAGCAGCTTGGTGGGGACCCTCTACGAGCAGTACTTC
TRBJ2-1 TRBV10-2 - 15 - CASNLDPSSYNEQFF TGCGCCAGCAACCTCGACCCAAGCTCCTACAATGAGCAGTTCTTC
TRBJ1-4 TRBV6-5 - 14 - CATIPRGANEKLFF TGTGCCACGATCCCCCGGGGGGCTAATGAAAAACTGTTTTTT
TRBJ2-3 TRBV27 - 13 - CASHGPKRDTQYF TGTGCCAGCCACGGGCCTAAAAGGGATACGCAGTATTTT
TRBJ1-6 TRBV19 - 15 - CASSPQGPGTTPLHF TGTGCCAGTAGTCCGCAGGGGCCAGGGACGACACCCCTCCACTTT
TRBJ2-1 TRBV3-1/TRBV3-2 - 14 - CASSQALTGFEQFF TGTGCCAGCAGCCAAGCTCTCACCGGTTTTGAGCAGTTCTTC
TRBJ1-6 TRBV6-2/TRBV6-3 once 11 - CASSPGTNLHF TGTGCCAGCAGCCCCGGGACTAACCTCCACTTT
TRBJ1-3 TRBV7-9 - 15 - CASSLGPRGADTIYF TGTGCCAGCAGCTTAGGTCCCAGAGGAGCGGACACCATATATTTT
TRBJ1-6 TRBV27 - 17 TRBD1 CASSTYGGGTAHSPLHF TGTGCCAGCTCGACTTATGGGGGGGGGACAGCTCATTCACCCCTCCACTTT
TRBJ2-3 TRBV4-1 - 18 TRBD2 CASSQGSGGQKSTDTQYF TGCGCCAGCAGCCAAGGGTCGGGGGGTCAAAAGAGCACAGATACGCAGTATTTT
TRBJ1-2 TRBV29-1 - 14 TRBD1 CSVENRDRDYGYTF TGCAGCGTTGAGAACCGGGACAGGGACTATGGCTACACCTTC
TRBJ1-2 TRBV6-5 - 16 - CASSYSGPLANYGYTF TGTGCCAGCAGTTACTCGGGGCCGTTAGCTAACTATGGCTACACCTTC
TRBJ2-1 TRBV3-1/TRBV3-2 - 14 - CASSLAGSYNEQFF TGTGCCAGCAGCCTGGCCGGATCCTACAATGAGCAGTTCTTC
TRBJ2-7 TRBV6-5 - 13 - CASSSESSYEQYF TGTGCCAGCAGTTCGGAGAGCTCCTACGAGCAGTACTTC
TRBJ2-7 TRBV3-1/TRBV3-2 - 12 - CASSQGRYEQYF TGTGCCAGCAGCCAGGGACGGTACGAGCAGTACTTC
TRBJ1-4 TRBV19 - 14 TRBD1 CASSIEGGREKLFF TGTGCCAGTAGTATTGAAGGGGGCCGTGAAAAACTGTTTTTT
TRBJ1-1 TRBV7-9 - 16 - CASSSLGGQQLSEAFF TGTGCCAGCAGCTCTCTTGGGGGACAACAACTCTCTGAAGCTTTCTTT
TRBJ1-1 TRBV6-5 - 14 - CASTPRQLNTEAFF TGTGCCAGCACCCCCCGACAGTTGAACACTGAAGCTTTCTTT
TRBJ2-5 TRBV5-6 - 12 - CASATTGQTQYF TGTGCCAGCGCGACGACAGGACAGACCCAGTACTTC
TRBJ1-2 TRBV19 once 14 - CASSIPWANYGYTF TGTGCCAGTAGTATACCGTGGGCAAACTATGGCTACACCTTC
TRBJ1-5 TRBV6-2/TRBV6-3 - 18 TRBD1 CASSFRTGDTYSNQPQHF TGTGCCAGCAGTTTCCGGACAGGGGATACATATAGCAATCAGCCCCAGCATTTT
TRBJ1-1 TRBV12-3/TRBV12-4 - 13 - CASSLQGGTEAFF TGTGCCAGCAGTCTTCAGGGAGGGACTGAAGCTTTCTTT
TRBJ1-2 TRBV5-1 - 17 TRBD1 CASSLAPTGEGNYGYTF TGCGCCAGCAGCTTGGCCCCCACAGGGGAAGGCAACTATGGCTACACCTTC
TRBJ1-1 TRBV18 - 14 - CASSLLQGDTEAFF TGTGCCAGCTCACTACTCCAAGGGGACACTGAAGCTTTCTTT
TRBJ1-2 TRBV7-8 - 13 - CASSRPTDYGYTF TGTGCCAGCAGCCGTCCGACAGACTATGGCTACACCTTC
TRBJ1-3 TRBV4-2 - 17 - CASSQDWSAGPGNTIYF TGTGCCAGCAGCCAAGATTGGTCCGCAGGCCCTGGAAACACCATATATTTT
TRBJ2-2 TRBV19 - 12 - CASSIFSGELFF TGTGCCAGTAGTATCTTCAGCGGGGAGCTGTTTTTT
TRBJ2-7 TRBV19 - 15 TRBD2 CASSTGLAGGFEQYF TGTGCCAGTAGTACGGGACTAGCGGGGGGCTTCGAGCAGTACTTC
TRBJ2-7 TRBV4-3 once 16 TRBD1 CASSPGRGQGSYEQYF TGCGCCAGCAGCCCAGGCCGGGGACAGGGTTCCTACGAGCAGTACTTC
TRBJ2-5 TRBV29-1 - 10 - CSVWLQTQYF TGCAGCGTTTGGTTACAGACCCAGTACTTC
TRBJ1-6 TRBV7-9 - 15 - CASSFTGIKNSPLHF TGTGCCAGCAGCTTTACGGGGATAAAAAATTCACCCCTCCACTTT
TRBJ2-7 TRBV7-7 - 13 - CASSKTGSYEQYF TGTGCCAGCAGCAAGACAGGTTCCTACGAGCAGTACTTC
TRBJ1-6 TRBV19 - 17 TRBD1 CASSTESRGLGNSPLHF TGTGCCAGTAGTACTGAAAGCAGGGGGCTCGGTAATTCACCCCTCCACTTT
TRBJ2-5 TRBV18 - 13 TRBD1 CASSQQGGETQYF TGTGCCAGCTCACAACAGGGGGGCGAGACCCAGTACTTC
TRBJ2-3 TRBV13 once 16 - CASSVRIFTSTDTQYF TGTGCCAGCAGCGTTAGGATCTTTACTAGCACAGATACGCAGTATTTT
TRBJ1-1 TRBV7-8 - 18 - CASSLGYSLGAGETEAFF TGTGCCAGCAGCTTAGGTTACTCCTTAGGGGCTGGCGAAACTGAAGCTTTCTTT
TRBJ2-1 TRBV11-2 - 17 TRBD2 CASAPISSGGPYNEQFF TGTGCCAGCGCTCCTATTTCTAGCGGGGGACCCTACAATGAGCAGTTCTTC
TRBJ2-6 TRBV10-3 - 16 - CAISKETYSGANVLTF TGTGCCATCAGTAAAGAAACCTACTCTGGGGCCAACGTCCTGACTTTC
TRBJ2-7 TRBV7-8 - 13 - CASIGGGSYEQYF TGTGCCAGCATCGGCGGAGGATCCTACGAGCAGTACTTC
TRBJ1-2 TRBV15 - 13 TRBD1 CATSRETGFGYTF TGTGCCACCAGCAGAGAGACAGGGTTTGGCTACACCTTC
TRBJ1-3 TRBV7-6 - 15 TRBD1 CASSLTGEPGNTIYF TGTGCCAGCAGCCTAACAGGGGAACCTGGAAACACCATATATTTT
TRBJ1-5 TRBV19 few 14 TRBD1 CASSRDRENQPQHF TGTGCCAGTAGTAGGGACAGGGAGAATCAGCCCCAGCATTTT
TRBJ1-1 TRBV4-1 once 17 - CASSLRGGAADKTEAFF TGCGCCAGCAGCCTGCGGGGGGGGGCAGCGGATAAGACTGAAGCTTTCTTT
TRBJ2-5 TRBV5-8 - 13 - CASSFRLKETQYF TGTGCCAGCAGTTTCAGACTAAAAGAGACCCAGTACTTC
TRBJ1-5 TRBV19 - 15 TRBD1 CASTSRDSSNQPQHF TGTGCCAGTACCAGCCGGGACAGTAGCAATCAGCCCCAGCATTTT